This T cell receptor beta chain was identified during a study of T cell clones after liver transplantation. The overall study: Three of eight recipients were HCV-positive; others had non-autoimmune, non-viral indications. Standard immunosuppression, with no induction, continued until 12-24 months after transplant. Samples came pre-transplant, pre-randomization before withdrawal, and post-randomization after withdrawal ended. Tolerance: complete withdrawal held at least one year, liver enzymes staying within twice normal.

Germline CDR1 MDHEN, CDR2 SYDVKM. CDR3 length equals 16 residues. Data came from immunoSEQ multiplex PCR; TCRdb stores just in-frame clones and leaves some out. The data show about 16,000 clones, around 81% seen once. The chain joins TRBV28 to TRBJ1-3; 10 nucleotides line up with TRBD1. The receptor's source is a human patient who received a liver transplant. A share of the T cells may be of graft donor origin. Sequencing used CD8+ T cells from blood, obtained 48 to 50 months after liver transplant. CDR3 nucleotides: TGTGCTGGACCGGGACAGGGGTTCAAACCTGGAAACACCATATATTTT. As protein: CAGPGQGFKPGNTIYF. Supplemented by reference TRBV28 and TRBJ1-3, the full variable domain reads DVKVTQSSRYLVKRTGEKVFLECVQDMDHENMFWYRQDPGLGLRLIYFSYDVKMKEKGDIPEGYSVSREKKERFSLILESASTNQTSMYLCAGPGQGFKPGNTIYFGEGSWLTVV.